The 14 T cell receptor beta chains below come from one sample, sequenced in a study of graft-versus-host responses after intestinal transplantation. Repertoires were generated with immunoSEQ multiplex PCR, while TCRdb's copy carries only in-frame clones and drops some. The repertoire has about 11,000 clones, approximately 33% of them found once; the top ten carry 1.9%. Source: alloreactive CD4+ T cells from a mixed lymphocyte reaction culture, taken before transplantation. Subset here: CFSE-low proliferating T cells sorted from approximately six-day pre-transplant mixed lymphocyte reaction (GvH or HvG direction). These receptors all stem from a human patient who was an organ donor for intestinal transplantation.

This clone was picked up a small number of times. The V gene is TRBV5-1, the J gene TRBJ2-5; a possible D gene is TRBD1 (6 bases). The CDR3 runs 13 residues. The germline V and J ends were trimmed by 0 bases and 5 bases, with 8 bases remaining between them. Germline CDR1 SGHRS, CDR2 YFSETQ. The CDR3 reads CASSLEGVETQYF. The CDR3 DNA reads TGCGCCAGCAGCTTGGAGGGGGTGGAGACCCAGTACTTC. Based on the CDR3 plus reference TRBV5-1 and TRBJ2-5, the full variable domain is KAGVTQTPRYLIKTRGQQVTLSCSPISGHRSVSWYQQTPGQGLQFLFEYFSETQRNKGNFPGRFSGRQFSNSRSEMNVSTLELGDSALYLCASSLEGVETQYFGPGTRLLVL.

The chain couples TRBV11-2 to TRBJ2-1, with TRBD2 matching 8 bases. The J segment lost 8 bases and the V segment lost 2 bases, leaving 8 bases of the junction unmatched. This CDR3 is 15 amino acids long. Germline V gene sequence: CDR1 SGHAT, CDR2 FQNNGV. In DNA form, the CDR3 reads TGTGCCAGCAGCTTACGCGGGGGGAGTTCGGATGAGCAGTTCTTC. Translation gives CASSLRGGSSDEQFF.

This CDR3 reads CASSQDRVYEQFF. The CDR3 DNA is TGTGCCAGCAGCCAGGACAGGGTGTATGAGCAGTTCTTC. J is TRBJ2-1 and V is TRBV7-2; 8 bases align to TRBD1. The V and J ends lost 5 bases and 8 bases, in that order; junction bases with no gene match: 5. The V gene's germline CDR1 is SGHTA and CDR2 FQGNSA. This CDR3 spans 13 amino acids.

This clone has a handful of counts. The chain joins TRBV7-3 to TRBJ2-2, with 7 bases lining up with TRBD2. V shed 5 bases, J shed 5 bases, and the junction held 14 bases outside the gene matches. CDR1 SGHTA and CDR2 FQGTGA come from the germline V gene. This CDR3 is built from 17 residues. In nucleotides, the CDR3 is TGTGCCAGCAGCCCCTCCGGGGGGAACCCCCGGACCGGGGAGCTGTTTTTT. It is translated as CASSPSGGNPRTGELFF.

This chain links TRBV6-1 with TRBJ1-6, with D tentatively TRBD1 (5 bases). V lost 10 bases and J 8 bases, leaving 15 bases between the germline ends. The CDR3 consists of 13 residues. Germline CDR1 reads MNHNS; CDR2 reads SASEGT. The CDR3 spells CATEQVVDSPLHF. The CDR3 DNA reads TGTGCCACCGAACAGGTCGTTGATTCACCCCTCCACTTT.

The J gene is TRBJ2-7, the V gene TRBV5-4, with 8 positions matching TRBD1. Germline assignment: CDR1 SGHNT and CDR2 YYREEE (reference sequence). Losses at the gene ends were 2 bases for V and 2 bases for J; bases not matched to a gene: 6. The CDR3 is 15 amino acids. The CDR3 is CASSLPGTGPYEQYF. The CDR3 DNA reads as TGTGCCAGCAGCTTACCCGGGACAGGACCCTACGAGCAGTACTTC. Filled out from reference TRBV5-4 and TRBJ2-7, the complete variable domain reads ETGVTQSPTHLIKTRGQQVTLRCSSQSGHNTVSWYQQALGQGPQFIFQYYREEENGRGNFPPRFSGLQFPNYSSELNVNALELDDSALYLCASSLPGTGPYEQYFGPGTRLTVT.

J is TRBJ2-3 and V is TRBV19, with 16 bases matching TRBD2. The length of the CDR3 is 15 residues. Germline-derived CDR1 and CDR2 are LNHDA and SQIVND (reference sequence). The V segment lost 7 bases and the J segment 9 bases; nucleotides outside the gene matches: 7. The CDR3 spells CASMGLAGGPRTQYF. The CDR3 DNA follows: TGTGCCAGTATGGGACTAGCGGGGGGGCCCCGGACGCAGTATTTT.

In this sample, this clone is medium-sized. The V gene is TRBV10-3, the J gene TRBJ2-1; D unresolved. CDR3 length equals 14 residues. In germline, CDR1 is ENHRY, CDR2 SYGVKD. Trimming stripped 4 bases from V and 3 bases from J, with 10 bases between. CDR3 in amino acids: CAISGSAGYNEQFF. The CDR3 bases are TGTGCCATCAGTGGCTCGGCAGGCTACAATGAGCAGTTCTTC.

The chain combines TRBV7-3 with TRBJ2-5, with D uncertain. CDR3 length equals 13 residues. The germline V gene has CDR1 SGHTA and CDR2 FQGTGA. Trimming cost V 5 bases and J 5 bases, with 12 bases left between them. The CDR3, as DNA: TGTGCCAGCAGCCTAGTCCGTCACGAGACCCAGTACTTC. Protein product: CASSLVRHETQYF.

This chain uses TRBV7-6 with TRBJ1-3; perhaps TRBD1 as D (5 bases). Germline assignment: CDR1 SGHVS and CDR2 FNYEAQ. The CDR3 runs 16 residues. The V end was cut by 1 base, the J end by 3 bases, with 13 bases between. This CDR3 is CASSLGRGTVGNTIYF. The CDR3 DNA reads TGTGCCAGCAGCTTAGGGCGGGGGACGGTTGGAAACACCATATATTTT.

The CDR3 loop is CASSQVGAGTKNIQYF. The CDR3 DNA reads TGTGCCAGCAGCCAAGTGGGGGCGGGTACCAAAAACATTCAGTACTTC. The V and J genes are TRBV14 and TRBJ2-4; perhaps TRBD1 as D (6 bases). The CDR3 sequence is 16 residues long. Germline V gives CDR1 SGHDN, CDR2 FVKESK. Trimming removed 1 base at V and 2 bases at J, with 12 bases between.

For the CDR3, the DNA is TGTGCCAGCAGTTTCAGGGGACCTAATTCACCCCTCCACTTT. It specifies CASSFRGPNSPLHF. This sequence joins TRBV27 and TRBJ1-6, with D possibly matching TRBD1 (6 bases). V was pared by 3 bases and J by 6 bases, with 9 bases between. The V gene's germline CDR1 is MNHEY and CDR2 SMNVEV (reference sequence). The CDR3 totals 14 residues.

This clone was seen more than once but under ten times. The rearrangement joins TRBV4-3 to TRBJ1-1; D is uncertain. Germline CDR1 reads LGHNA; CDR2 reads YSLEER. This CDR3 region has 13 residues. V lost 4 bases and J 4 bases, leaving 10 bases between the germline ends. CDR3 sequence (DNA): TGCGCCAGCAGCCCAAGAGCGGGCACTGAAGCTTTCTTT. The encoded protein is CASSPRAGTEAFF.

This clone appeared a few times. CDR3 nucleotide sequence: TGCAGTGCTAGAGTCTTGAGCGAGCAGTACTTC. This sequence encodes CSARVLSEQYF. V and J are TRBV20-1 and TRBJ2-7; D is ambiguous. Trimming left V 1 base short and J 6 bases short, with 7 bases between. Germline CDR1 is DFQATT and CDR2 is SNEGSKA (reference sequence). The CDR3 spans 11 residues.